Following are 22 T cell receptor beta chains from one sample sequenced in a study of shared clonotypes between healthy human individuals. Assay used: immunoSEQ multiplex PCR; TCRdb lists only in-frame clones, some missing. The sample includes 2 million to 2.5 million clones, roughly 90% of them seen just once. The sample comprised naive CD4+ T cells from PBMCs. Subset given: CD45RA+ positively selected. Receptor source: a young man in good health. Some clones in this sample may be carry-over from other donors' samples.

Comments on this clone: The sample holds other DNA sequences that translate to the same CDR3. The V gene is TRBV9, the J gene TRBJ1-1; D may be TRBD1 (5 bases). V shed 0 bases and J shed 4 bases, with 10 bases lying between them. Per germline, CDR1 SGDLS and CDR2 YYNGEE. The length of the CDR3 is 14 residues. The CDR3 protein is CASSVDSGGTEAFF. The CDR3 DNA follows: TGTGCCAGCAGCGTAGATTCTGGGGGCACTGAAGCTTTCTTT.

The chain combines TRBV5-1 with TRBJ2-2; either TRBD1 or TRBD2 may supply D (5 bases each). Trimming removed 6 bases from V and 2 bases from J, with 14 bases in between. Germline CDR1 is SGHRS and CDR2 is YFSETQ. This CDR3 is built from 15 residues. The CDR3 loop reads CASTAGTANTGELFF. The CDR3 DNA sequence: TGCGCCAGCACTGCCGGGACCGCAAACACCGGGGAGCTGTTTTTT.

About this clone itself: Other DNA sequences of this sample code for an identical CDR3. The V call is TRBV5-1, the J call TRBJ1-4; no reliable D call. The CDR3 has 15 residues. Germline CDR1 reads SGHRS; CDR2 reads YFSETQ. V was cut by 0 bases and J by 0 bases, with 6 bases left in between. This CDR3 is CASSLAVATNEKLFF. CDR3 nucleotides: TGCGCCAGCAGCTTGGCCGTAGCAACTAATGAAAAACTGTTTTTT.

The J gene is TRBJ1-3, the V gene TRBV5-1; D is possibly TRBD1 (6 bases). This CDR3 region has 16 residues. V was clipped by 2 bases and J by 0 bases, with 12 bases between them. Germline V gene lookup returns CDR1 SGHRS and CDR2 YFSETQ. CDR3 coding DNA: TGCGCCAGCAGCTTACAGGGCTCCATCTCTGGAAACACCATATATTTT. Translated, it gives CASSLQGSISGNTIYF. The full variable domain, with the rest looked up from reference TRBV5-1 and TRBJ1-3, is KAGVTQTPRYLIKTRGQQVTLSCSPISGHRSVSWYQQTPGQGLQFLFEYFSETQRNKGNFPGRFSGRQFSNSRSEMNVSTLELGDSALYLCASSLQGSISGNTIYFGEGSWLTVV.

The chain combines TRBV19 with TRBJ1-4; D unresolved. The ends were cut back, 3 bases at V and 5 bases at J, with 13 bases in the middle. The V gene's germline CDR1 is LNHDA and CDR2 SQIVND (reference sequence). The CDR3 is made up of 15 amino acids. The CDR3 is CASSIRMGSNEKLFF. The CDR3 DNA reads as TGTGCCAGTAGTATTCGGATGGGCTCAAATGAAAAACTGTTTTTT.

CDR3 loop: CASTPLLSTGELFF. The DNA for the CDR3 is TGTGCCAGCACCCCTTTGTTGAGCACCGGGGAGCTGTTTTTT. V is TRBV9 and J is TRBJ2-2; D uncertain. Deletions cut 6 bases from V and 4 bases from J, with 13 bases between. This CDR3 spans 14 amino acids. Germline loops: CDR1 SGDLS, CDR2 YYNGEE.

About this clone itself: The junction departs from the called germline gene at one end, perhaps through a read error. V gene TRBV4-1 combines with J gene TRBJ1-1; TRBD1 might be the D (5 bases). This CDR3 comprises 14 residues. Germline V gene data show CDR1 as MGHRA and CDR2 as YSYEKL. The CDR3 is CASSRRGRDTEVFF. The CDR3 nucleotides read TGCGCCAGCAGCCGAAGGGGAAGAGACACTGAAGTTTTCTTT.

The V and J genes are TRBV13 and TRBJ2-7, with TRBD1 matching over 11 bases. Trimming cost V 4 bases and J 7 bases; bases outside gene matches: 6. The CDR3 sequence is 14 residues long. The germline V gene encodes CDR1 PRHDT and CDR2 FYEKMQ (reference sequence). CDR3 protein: CASSSGQGAEEQYF. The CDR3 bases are TGTGCCAGCAGCTCCGGACAGGGGGCGGAAGAGCAGTACTTC.

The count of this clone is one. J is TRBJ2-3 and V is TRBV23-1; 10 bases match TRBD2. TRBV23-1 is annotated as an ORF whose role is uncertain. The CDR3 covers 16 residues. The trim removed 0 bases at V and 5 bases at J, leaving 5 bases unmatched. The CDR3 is CASSQSAGGQRDTQYF. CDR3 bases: TGCGCCAGCAGTCAATCAGCGGGAGGGCAGAGAGATACGCAGTATTTT.

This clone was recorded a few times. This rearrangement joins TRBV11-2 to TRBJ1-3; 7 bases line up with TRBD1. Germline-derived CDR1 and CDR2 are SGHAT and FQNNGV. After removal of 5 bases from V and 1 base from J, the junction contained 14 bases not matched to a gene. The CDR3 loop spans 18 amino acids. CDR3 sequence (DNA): TGTGCCAGCAGCCCGCGACAGGGCCGTTCCTCATCTGGAAACACCATATATTTT. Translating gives CASSPRQGRSSSGNTIYF.

The CDR3: CASSLGVSPGVDTQYF. The CDR3 DNA reads TGTGCCAGCAGCTTAGGCGTGTCCCCGGGGGTCGATACGCAGTATTTT. This sequence joins TRBV7-6 and TRBJ2-3; possibly TRBD2 for D (6 bases). Per the germline V gene, CDR1 is SGHVS and CDR2 is FNYEAQ. This CDR3 has 16 amino acids. V gave up 1 base and J gave up 6 bases, with 17 bases separating them. Filled out from reference TRBV7-6 and TRBJ2-3, the complete variable domain reads GAGVSQSPRYKVTKRGQDVALRCDPISGHVSLYWYRQALGQGPEFLTYFNYEAQQDKSGLPNDRFSAERPEGSISTLTIQRTEQRDSAMYRCASSLGVSPGVDTQYFGPGTRLTVL.

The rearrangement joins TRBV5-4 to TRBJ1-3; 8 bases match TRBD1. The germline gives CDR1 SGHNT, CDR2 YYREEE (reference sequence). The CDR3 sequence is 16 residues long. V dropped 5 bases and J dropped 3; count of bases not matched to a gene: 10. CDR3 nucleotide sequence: TGTGCCAGCAGTAAATCGGACAGGGTTCTTGGAAACACCATATATTTT. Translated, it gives CASSKSDRVLGNTIYF. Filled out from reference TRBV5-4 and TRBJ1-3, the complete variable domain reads ETGVTQSPTHLIKTRGQQVTLRCSSQSGHNTVSWYQQALGQGPQFIFQYYREEENGRGNFPPRFSGLQFPNYSSELNVNALELDDSALYLCASSKSDRVLGNTIYFGEGSWLTVV.

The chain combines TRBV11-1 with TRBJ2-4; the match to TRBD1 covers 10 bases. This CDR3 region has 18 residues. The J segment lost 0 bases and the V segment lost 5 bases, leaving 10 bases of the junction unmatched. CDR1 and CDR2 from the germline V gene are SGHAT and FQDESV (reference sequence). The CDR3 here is CASSPTGQGNLAKNIQYF. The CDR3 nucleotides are TGTGCCAGCAGCCCCACGGGACAGGGGAATCTAGCCAAAAACATTCAGTACTTC.

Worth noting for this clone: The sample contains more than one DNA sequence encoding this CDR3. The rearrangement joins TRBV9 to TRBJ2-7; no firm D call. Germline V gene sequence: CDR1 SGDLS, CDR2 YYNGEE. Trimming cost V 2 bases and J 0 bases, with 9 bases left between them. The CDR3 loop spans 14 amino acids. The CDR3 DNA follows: TGTGCCAGCAGCGTGGACGGTAGCTCCTACGAGCAGTACTTC. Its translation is CASSVDGSSYEQYF.

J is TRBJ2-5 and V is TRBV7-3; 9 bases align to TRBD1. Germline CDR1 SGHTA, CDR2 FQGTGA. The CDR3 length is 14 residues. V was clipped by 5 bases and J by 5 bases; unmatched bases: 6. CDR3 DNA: TGTGCCAGCAGCCGACAGGGGGGAACGGAGACCCAGTACTTC. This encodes CASSRQGGTETQYF.

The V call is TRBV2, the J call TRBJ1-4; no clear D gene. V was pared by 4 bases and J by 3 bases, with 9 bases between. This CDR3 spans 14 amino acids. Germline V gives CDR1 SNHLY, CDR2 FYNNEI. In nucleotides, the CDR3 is TGTGCCAGCAGTGCGGGGAGGGCTAATGAAAAACTGTTTTTT. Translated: CASSAGRANEKLFF.

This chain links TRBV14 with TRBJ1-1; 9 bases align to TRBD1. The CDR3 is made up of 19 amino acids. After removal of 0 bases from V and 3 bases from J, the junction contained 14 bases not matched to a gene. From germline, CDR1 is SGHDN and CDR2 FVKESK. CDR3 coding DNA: TGTGCCAGCAGCCAAGAATCGTGGACAGGGGTAAGGGTAGACACTGAAGCTTTCTTT. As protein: CASSQESWTGVRVDTEAFF.

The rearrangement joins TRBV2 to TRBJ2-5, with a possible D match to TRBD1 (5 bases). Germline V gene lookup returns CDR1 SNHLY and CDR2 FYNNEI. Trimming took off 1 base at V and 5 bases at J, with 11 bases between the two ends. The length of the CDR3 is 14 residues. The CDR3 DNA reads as TGTGCCAGCAGTGAAGAAGGGGCTTGGGAGACCCAGTACTTC. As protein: CASSEEGAWETQYF.

The CDR3 loop reads CASSVGASDSTDTQYF. CDR3 in DNA: TGTGCCAGCAGCGTAGGGGCTAGCGACAGCACAGATACGCAGTATTTT. V usage is TRBV9 and J usage is TRBJ2-3; D is possibly TRBD2 (6 bases). The CDR3 contains 16 residues. In germline, CDR1 is SGDLS, CDR2 YYNGEE. V was clipped by 0 bases and J by 0 bases, with 11 bases between them. The full variable domain, rest sourced from reference TRBV9 and TRBJ2-3, is DSGVTQTPKHLITATGQRVTLRCSPRSGDLSVYWYQQSLDQGLQFLIQYYNGEERAKGNILERFSAQQFPDLHSELNLSSLELGDSALYFCASSVGASDSTDTQYFGPGTRLTVL.

CDR3 coding DNA: TGTGCCAGCGGTAAGGTGACTAGAGATGAGCAGTTCTTC. This encodes CASGKVTRDEQFF. V usage is TRBV2 and J usage is TRBJ2-1; tentative D call: TRBD2 (6 bases). V gave up 8 bases and J gave up 8 bases, with 16 bases separating them. This CDR3 spans 13 amino acids. The germline gives CDR1 SNHLY, CDR2 FYNNEI.

The CDR3 loop reads CSAFGIAGSYEQYF. The CDR3, as DNA: TGCAGCGCCTTCGGGATAGCGGGAAGCTACGAGCAGTACTTC. V gene TRBV29-1 combines with J gene TRBJ2-7; 8 bases agree with TRBD2. The V gene end was trimmed by 7 bases and the J gene end by 3 bases; junction bases not matched to a gene: 11. Germline CDR1 reads SQVTM; CDR2 reads ANQGSEA. CDR3 size: 14 residues.

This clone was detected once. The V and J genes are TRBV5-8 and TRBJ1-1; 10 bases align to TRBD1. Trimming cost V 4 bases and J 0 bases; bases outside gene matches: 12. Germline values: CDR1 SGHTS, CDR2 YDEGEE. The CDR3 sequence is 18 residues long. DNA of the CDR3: TGTGCCAGCAGCACGGGACAGGGGTCGTGGGGCATGAACACTGAAGCTTTCTTT. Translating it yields CASSTGQGSWGMNTEAFF.